The 20 T cell receptor beta chains below all came from one sample that was sequenced in a study of identical twins. TCRdb recomputed calls from the 5' RACE reads with MiXCR, one row per CDR3 protein. The data contain about 470,000 distinct CDR3 sequences, 20% to 25% of them singletons. The data were also submitted as part of a second study, on T cells expressing NK-cell markers.

Sequencing used CD4+ T cells sorted from blood. The origin of the receptors is a woman aged 18-29 years in good health.

This clonotype was detected a few times. This chain links TRBV10-3 with TRBJ1-2; D gene ambiguous. Trimming removed 2 bases from V and 0 bases from J, with 13 bases in between. The CDR3 is 16 amino acids. Germline V gene data show CDR1 as ENHRY and CDR2 as SYGVKD. CDR3 region: CAISERAEASNYGYTF. In DNA form, the CDR3 reads TGTGCCATCAGTGAGCGGGCAGAGGCTTCTAACTATGGCTACACCTTC.

The V gene is TRBV20-1, the J gene TRBJ2-5, with 8 bases fitting TRBD2. Germline assignment: CDR1 DFQATT and CDR2 SNEGSKA (reference sequence). The ends lost 5 bases at V and 5 bases at J; junction bases unmatched: 7. CDR3 length: 13 residues. The CDR3 nucleotides read TGCAGTGCTGGGGTAGCGGGAACGGAGACCCAGTACTTC. Protein: CSAGVAGTETQYF.

V usage is TRBV20-1 and J usage is TRBJ2-7, with TRBD1 matching over 9 bases. The CDR3 consists of 14 residues. The germline V gene encodes CDR1 DFQATT and CDR2 SNEGSKA (reference sequence). The CDR3 DNA sequence: TGCAGCGCCTTACAGGGGGCGCGCTCCTACGAGCAGTACTTC. This gives the protein CSALQGARSYEQYF.

In its sample, this clonotype was seen once. Germline is not matched at one junction end, which may reflect a read error. This sequence joins TRBV12-3 or TRBV12-4 and TRBJ2-1, with 7 nucleotides matching TRBD2. The CDR3 is 15 residues long. CDR3 protein: CVSSPVGGSYNEQFF. For the CDR3, the DNA is TGTGTCAGCAGTCCCGTCGGGGGGTCCTACAATGAGCAGTTCTTC.

The chain has TRBV10-2 and TRBJ1-4; D remains unclear. Trimming shortened V by 2 bases and J by 7 bases, and 11 bases separated the two germline ends. Per the germline V gene, CDR1 is WSHSY and CDR2 is SAAADI. The CDR3 has 14 residues. The CDR3 loop is CASSEGRTLEKLFF. The CDR3 nucleotides are TGCGCCAGCAGTGAGGGACGGACGCTTGAAAAACTGTTTTTT.

The chain joins TRBV20-1 to TRBJ1-6, with D perhaps matching TRBD1 (6 bases). The CDR3 has 16 residues. Germline CDR1 reads DFQATT; CDR2 reads SNEGSKA (reference sequence). V gave up 0 bases and J gave up 5 bases, with 14 bases separating them. CDR3 sequence: CSARDLKTGDNSPLHF. CDR3 DNA: TGCAGTGCTAGAGACCTAAAGACAGGAGATAATTCACCCCTCCACTTT.

The table lists this clonotype with a few counts. The chain uses TRBV5-1 and TRBJ2-1; no definite D call. The CDR3 is made up of 13 amino acids. Germline V gene lookup returns CDR1 SGHRS and CDR2 YFSETQ. Trimming took off 3 bases at V and 8 bases at J, with 12 bases between the two ends. The CDR3 sequence: CASSWDLGYEQFF. In nucleotides, the CDR3 is TGCGCCAGCAGCTGGGATTTAGGGTATGAGCAGTTCTTC.

This clonotype was counted between two and nine times. The genes are TRBV29-1 and TRBJ2-5, with a possible D match to TRBD2 (5 bases). Germline values: CDR1 SQVTM, CDR2 ANQGSEA. V was pared by 6 bases and J by 1 base, with 6 bases between. The CDR3 spans 11 residues. The CDR3 spells CSVDFQETQYF. The CDR3 DNA reads as TGCAGCGTGGACTTCCAAGAGACCCAGTACTTC.

This clonotype was recorded many times. The chain joins TRBV12-3 or TRBV12-4 to TRBJ2-4; tentatively, D is TRBD2 (6 bases). Trimming left V 6 bases short and J 7 bases short, with 19 bases between. The CDR3 is 15 amino acids. CDR3 residues: CASRRSGQLRNIQYF. The DNA of the CDR3 is TGTGCCAGCAGGCGGAGCGGGCAGCTACGGAACATTCAGTACTTC.

This clonotype appeared many times. CDR3 in amino acids: CASSSTYNEQFF. CDR3 nucleotide sequence: TGTGCCAGCAGCTCCACCTACAATGAGCAGTTCTTC. The chain uses TRBV7-9 and TRBJ2-1; D remains unclear. This CDR3 is 12 amino acids long. The germline V and J ends were trimmed by 4 bases and 2 bases, with 3 bases remaining between them. Germline V gene lookup returns CDR1 SEHNR and CDR2 FQNEAQ (reference sequence). Combining the CDR3 with reference TRBV7-9 and TRBJ2-1 gives the whole variable domain DTGVSQNPRHKITKRGQNVTFRCDPISEHNRLYWYRQTLGQGPEFLTYFQNEAQLEKSRLLSDRFSAERPKGSFSTLEIQRTEQGDSAMYLCASSSTYNEQFFGPGTRLTVL.

About this clonotype itself: A junction end diverges from the germline sequence, so it may reflect a read error. The rearrangement joins TRBV20-1 to TRBJ1-1; no definite D call. Germline-derived CDR1 and CDR2 are DFQATT and SNEGSKA (reference sequence). This CDR3 comprises 12 residues. In DNA, the CDR3 is TGCAGCGTGAGCCGGCCGAACACTGAAGCCTTCTTT. Its translation: CSVSRPNTEAFF.

This clonotype occurred a few times. The rearrangement joins TRBV18 to TRBJ2-1; TRBD2 might be the D (6 bases). The CDR3 spans 15 residues. The germline V gene encodes CDR1 KGHSH and CDR2 LQKENI. V lost 6 bases to trimming and J lost 10 bases, with 22 bases between them. The CDR3 nucleotides read TGTGCCAGCTCCCCTTCCCGGGACTCCTTCGGGGAGCAGTTCTTC. Protein: CASSPSRDSFGEQFF.

This chain uses TRBV11-3 with TRBJ1-1, with D unclear. V lost 1 base to trimming and J lost 7 bases, with 13 bases between them. The CDR3 runs 14 residues. Germline-derived CDR1 and CDR2 are SGHNT and YENEEA. DNA of the CDR3: TGTGCCAGCAGCTTAGTTTTGGCGATTGGTGAAGCTTTCTTT. Translation: CASSLVLAIGEAFF.

This clonotype was seen more than once but under ten times. The chain combines TRBV9 with TRBJ1-1; D is undetermined. Between the trimmed V and J ends, which lost 0 bases and 8 bases, there was a span of 8 bases. Germline-derived CDR1 and CDR2 are SGDLS and YYNGEE. The CDR3 length is 12 residues. This CDR3 is CASSVGVTEAFF. For the CDR3, the DNA is TGTGCCAGCAGCGTAGGGGTCACCGAAGCTTTCTTT.

This clonotype was seen only a few times. The gene calls are TRBV12-3 or TRBV12-4 and TRBJ1-1; maybe TRBD1 (6 bases). This CDR3 comprises 14 residues. Trimming cost V 6 bases and J 4 bases, with 15 bases left between them. The CDR3 bases are TGTGCCAGCAGGCAACAGGGAAGAGGCACTGAAGCTTTCTTT. Translation: CASRQQGRGTEAFF.

The J gene is TRBJ2-7, the V gene TRBV3-1; D might be TRBD2 (5 bases). The ends were cut back, 4 bases at V and 2 bases at J, with 15 bases in the middle. There are 15 residues in the CDR3. Germline V gene lookup returns CDR1 LGHDT and CDR2 YNNKEL (reference sequence). The CDR3 DNA follows: TGTGCCAGCAGCCCGAGAGGACTGCGAGCCTACGAGCAGTACTTC. It codes for CASSPRGLRAYEQYF.

V usage is TRBV5-6 and J usage is TRBJ1-1, with a weak D call TRBD1 (6 bases). CDR1 and CDR2 (germline): SGHDT, YYEEEE. CDR3 length: 13 residues. V lost 10 bases and J lost 2, with 15 bases in between. CDR3 in DNA: TGTGCCGGGGGCCCCGTGGACAACACTGAAGCTTTCTTT. Translating gives CAGGPVDNTEAFF.

This chain uses TRBV7-3 with TRBJ2-2, with 9 bases identical to TRBD2. Germline CDR1 reads SGHTA; CDR2 reads FQGTGA. This CDR3 spans 15 amino acids. J gave up 7 bases and V 4 bases, and 7 bases lay outside the gene matches. The CDR3 loop reads CASSSLAGRNGELFF. CDR3 bases: TGTGCCAGCAGCTCTCTAGCGGGGAGAAACGGGGAGCTGTTTTTT.

The chain is built from TRBV3-1 and TRBJ2-1, with 12 bases fitting TRBD2. J lost 7 bases, V lost 6 bases, and 4 bases had no gene match. Per the germline V gene, CDR1 is LGHDT and CDR2 is YNNKEL (reference sequence). The CDR3 totals 14 residues. The CDR3 sequence: CASRGTSGLNEQFF. The DNA for the CDR3 is TGTGCCAGCAGGGGGACTAGCGGGTTAAATGAGCAGTTCTTC.

This clonotype was picked up one time. The genes are TRBV3-1 and TRBJ1-2; no clear D gene. V was trimmed by 2 bases and J by 6 bases, leaving 4 bases between them. Germline V lookup: CDR1 LGHDT, CDR2 YNNKEL (reference sequence). The CDR3 is 11 residues long. CDR3 DNA: TGTGCCAGCAGCCAATTCCATGGCTACACCTTC. Amino acid sequence: CASSQFHGYTF.